This T cell receptor beta chain was observed in a study of identical twins. Study outcomes and limitations: Interpretation of the results relied on cross-sectional statistical analysis and not on following the same donors.

Unique molecular identifiers were present on the cDNA, and a universal primer site came from template switching. TCRdb re-derived calls from the 5' RACE reads in MiXCR, one entry per CDR3 protein. Of 500,000 to 650,000 distinct CDR3 sequences in the sample, roughly 7.1% were seen once. CDR3 length: 16 amino acids. Trimming cost V 4 bases and J 1 base; bases outside gene matches: 7. From germline, CDR1 is MNHEY and CDR2 SMNVEV (reference sequence). With respect to this clonotype: Antigen: not known.

The sample was also linked to a second study, of yellow fever vaccine responses in identical twins.

Sample: PBMCs. The chain employs TRBV27 and TRBJ2-7; 10 bases line up with TRBD2. This clonotype originated in a woman between 18 and 30 years old in good health. CDR3: CASSWVAGGVSYEQYF. CDR3 coding DNA: TGTGCCAGCAGTTGGGTAGCGGGAGGTGTATCCTACGAGCAGTACTTC.